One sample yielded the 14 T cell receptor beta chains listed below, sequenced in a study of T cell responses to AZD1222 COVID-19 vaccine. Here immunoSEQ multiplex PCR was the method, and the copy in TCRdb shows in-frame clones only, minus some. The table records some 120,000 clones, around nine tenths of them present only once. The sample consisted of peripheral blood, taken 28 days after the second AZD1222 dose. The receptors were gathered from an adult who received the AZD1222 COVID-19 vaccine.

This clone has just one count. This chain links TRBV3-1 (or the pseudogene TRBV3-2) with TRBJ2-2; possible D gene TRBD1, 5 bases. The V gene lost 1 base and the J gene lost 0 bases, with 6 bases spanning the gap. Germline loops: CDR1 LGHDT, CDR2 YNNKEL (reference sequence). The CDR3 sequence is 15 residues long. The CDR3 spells CASSQGTTNTGELFF. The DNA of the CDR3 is TGTGCCAGCAGCCAAGGGACAACGAACACCGGGGAGCTGTTTTTT.

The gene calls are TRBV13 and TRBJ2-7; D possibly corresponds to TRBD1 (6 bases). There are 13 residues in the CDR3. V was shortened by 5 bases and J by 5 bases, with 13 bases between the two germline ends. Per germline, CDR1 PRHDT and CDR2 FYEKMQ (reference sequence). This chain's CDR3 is CASSPGRGHEQYF. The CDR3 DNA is TGTGCCAGCAGCCCCGGCAGGGGCCACGAGCAGTACTTC.

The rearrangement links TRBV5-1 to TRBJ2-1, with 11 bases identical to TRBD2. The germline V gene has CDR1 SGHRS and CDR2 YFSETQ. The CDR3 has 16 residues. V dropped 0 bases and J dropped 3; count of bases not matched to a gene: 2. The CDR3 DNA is TGCGCCAGCAGCTTGGACCTAGCGGGGGGCTACAATGAGCAGTTCTTC. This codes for CASSLDLAGGYNEQFF.

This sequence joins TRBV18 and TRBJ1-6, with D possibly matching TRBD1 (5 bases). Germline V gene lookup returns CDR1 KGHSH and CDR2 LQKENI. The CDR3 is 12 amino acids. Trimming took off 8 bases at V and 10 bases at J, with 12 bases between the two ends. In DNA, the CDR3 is TGTGCCAGCGCCCATTCAGGGTCACCCCTCCACTTT. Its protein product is CASAHSGSPLHF. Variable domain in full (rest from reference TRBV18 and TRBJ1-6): NAGVMQNPRHLVRRRGQEARLRCSPMKGHSHVYWYRQLPEEGLKFMVYLQKENIIDESGMPKERFSAEFPKEGPSILRIQQVVRGDSAAYFCASAHSGSPLHFGNGTRLTVT.

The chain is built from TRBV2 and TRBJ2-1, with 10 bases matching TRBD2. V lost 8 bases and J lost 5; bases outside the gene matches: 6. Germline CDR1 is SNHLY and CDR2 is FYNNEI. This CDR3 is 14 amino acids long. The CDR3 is CASLKLAGNNEQFF. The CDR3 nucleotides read TGTGCCAGCTTAAAACTAGCGGGAAACAATGAGCAGTTCTTC.

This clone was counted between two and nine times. CDR3 residues: CASSLALSGEQYF. The CDR3 DNA is TGCGCCAGCAGCTTGGCCCTTTCAGGCGAGCAGTACTTC. This chain links TRBV5-1 with TRBJ2-7; no firm D call. Germline V gives CDR1 SGHRS, CDR2 YFSETQ. The CDR3 sequence is 13 residues long. Trimming pared 0 bases from V and 6 bases from J, leaving 10 bases between. The variable domain in full, with the rest retrieved from reference TRBV5-1 and TRBJ2-7, is KAGVTQTPRYLIKTRGQQVTLSCSPISGHRSVSWYQQTPGQGLQFLFEYFSETQRNKGNFPGRFSGRQFSNSRSEMNVSTLELGDSALYLCASSLALSGEQYFGPGTRLTVT.

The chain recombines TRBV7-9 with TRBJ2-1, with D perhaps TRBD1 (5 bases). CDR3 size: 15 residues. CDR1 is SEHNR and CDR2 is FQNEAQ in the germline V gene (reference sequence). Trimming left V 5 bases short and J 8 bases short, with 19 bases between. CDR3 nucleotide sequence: TGTGCCAGCAGCCCAGGGTCCCAAAACCCCCATGAGCAGTTCTTC. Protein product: CASSPGSQNPHEQFF. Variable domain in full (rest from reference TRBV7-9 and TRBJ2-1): DTGVSQNPRHKITKRGQNVTFRCDPISEHNRLYWYRQTLGQGPEFLTYFQNEAQLEKSRLLSDRFSAERPKGSFSTLEIQRTEQGDSAMYLCASSPGSQNPHEQFFGPGTRLTVL.

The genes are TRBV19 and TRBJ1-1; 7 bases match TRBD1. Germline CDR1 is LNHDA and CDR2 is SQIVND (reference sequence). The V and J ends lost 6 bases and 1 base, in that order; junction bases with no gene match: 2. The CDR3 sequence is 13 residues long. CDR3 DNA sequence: TGTGCCAGTAGGGACAGGCCGAACACTGAAGCTTTCTTT. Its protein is CASRDRPNTEAFF.

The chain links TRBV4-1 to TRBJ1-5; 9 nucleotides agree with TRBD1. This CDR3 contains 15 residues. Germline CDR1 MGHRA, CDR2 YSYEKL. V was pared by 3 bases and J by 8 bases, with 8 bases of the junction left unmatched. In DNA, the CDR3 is TGCGCCAGCAGCCAGGGGGGACAGGGTGCAGAGCCCCAGCATTTT. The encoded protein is CASSQGGQGAEPQHF.

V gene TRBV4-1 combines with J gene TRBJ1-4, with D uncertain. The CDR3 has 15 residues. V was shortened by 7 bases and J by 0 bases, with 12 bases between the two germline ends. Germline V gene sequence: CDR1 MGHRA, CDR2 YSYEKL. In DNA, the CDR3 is TGCGCCAGCAAAGTCCGGCTCGCAACTAATGAAAAACTGTTTTTT. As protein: CASKVRLATNEKLFF.

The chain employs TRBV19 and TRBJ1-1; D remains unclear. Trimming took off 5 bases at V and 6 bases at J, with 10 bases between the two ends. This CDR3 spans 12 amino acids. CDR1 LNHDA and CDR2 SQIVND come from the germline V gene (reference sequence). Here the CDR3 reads CASSHFGAEAFF. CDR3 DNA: TGTGCCAGTAGTCACTTTGGGGCTGAAGCTTTCTTT.

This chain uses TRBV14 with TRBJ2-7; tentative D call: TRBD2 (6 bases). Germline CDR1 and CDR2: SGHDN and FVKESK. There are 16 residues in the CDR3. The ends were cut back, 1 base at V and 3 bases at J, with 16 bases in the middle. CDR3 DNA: TGTGCCAGCAGCCAAGTTATGGCAGGGAGGATCTACGAGCAGTACTTC. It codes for CASSQVMAGRIYEQYF.

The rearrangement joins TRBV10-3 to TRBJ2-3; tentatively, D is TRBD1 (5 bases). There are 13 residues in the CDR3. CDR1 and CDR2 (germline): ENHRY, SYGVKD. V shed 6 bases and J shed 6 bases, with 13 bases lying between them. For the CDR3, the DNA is TGTGCCATCAGCCCCGAAGGGGTTGATACGCAGTATTTT. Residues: CAISPEGVDTQYF.

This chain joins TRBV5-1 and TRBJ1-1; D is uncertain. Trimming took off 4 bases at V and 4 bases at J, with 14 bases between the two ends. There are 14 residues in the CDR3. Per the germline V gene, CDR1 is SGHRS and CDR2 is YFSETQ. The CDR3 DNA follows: TGCGCCAGCAGCGGCCGTGGTCGGGGCACTGAAGCTTTCTTT. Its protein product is CASSGRGRGTEAFF.